This TCR beta chain was retrieved from a study of T cell responses to AZD1222 COVID-19 vaccine. Study-wide results and limits: Among the donors, most were white British and more were female, and clonal diversity was possibly underestimated.

Germline assignment: CDR1 MGHRA and CDR2 YSYEKL. This CDR3 is 16 amino acids long. J was trimmed by 6 bases and V by 2 bases; bases with no gene match: 10. This clone was detected once. Its antigen is not identified. TCRdb's copy holds only in-frame clones and misses some; the assay was immunoSEQ multiplex PCR. In the table there are about 150,000 clones, around 94% of which are singletons. Sequencing was performed on peripheral blood, taken on day 0 of AZD1222 vaccination. V gene TRBV4-1 combines with J gene TRBJ2-1, with TRBD2 identical over 7 bases. The TCR comes from an adult in good health. This CDR3 is CASSQPGLSVGNEQFF. CDR3 coding DNA: TGCGCCAGCAGCCAACCGGGACTATCCGTCGGCAATGAGCAGTTCTTC.